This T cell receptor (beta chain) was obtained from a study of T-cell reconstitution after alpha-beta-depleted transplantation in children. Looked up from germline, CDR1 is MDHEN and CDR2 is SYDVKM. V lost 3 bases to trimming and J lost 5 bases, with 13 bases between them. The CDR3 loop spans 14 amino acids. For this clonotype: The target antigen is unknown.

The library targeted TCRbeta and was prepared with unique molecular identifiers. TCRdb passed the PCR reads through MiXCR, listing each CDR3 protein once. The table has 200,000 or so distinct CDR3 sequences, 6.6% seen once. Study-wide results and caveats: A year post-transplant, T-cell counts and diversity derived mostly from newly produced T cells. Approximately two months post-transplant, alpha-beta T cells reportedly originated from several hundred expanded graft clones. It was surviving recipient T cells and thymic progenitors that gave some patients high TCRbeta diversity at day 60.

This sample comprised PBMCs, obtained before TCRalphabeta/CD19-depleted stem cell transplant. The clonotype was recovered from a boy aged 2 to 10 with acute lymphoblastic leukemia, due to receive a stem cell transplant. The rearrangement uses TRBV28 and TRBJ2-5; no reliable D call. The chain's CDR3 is CASSFLGSKETQYF. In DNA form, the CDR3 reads TGTGCCAGCAGTTTCCTGGGGTCAAAGGAGACCCAGTACTTC.